This TCR beta chain was sequenced during a study of blood T cells in healthy people across ages. General observations from the study: TCR beta diversity tracked closely with naive T cell percentage.

V was clipped by 6 bases and J by 7 bases, with 15 bases between them. Germline-derived CDR1 and CDR2 are SQVTM and ANQGSEA. This CDR3 is built from 13 residues. Isolation per sample recovered at least 6.5 million PBMCs. The authors ran a second PCR of 7 to 11 cycles using a sample-barcoded 5' primer and a J-beta primer mix. TCRdb reanalysed the 5' RACE reads using MiXCR and keeps one entry per CDR3 protein. The data hold some 1.5 million distinct CDR3 sequences, with 28% observed a single time. This clonotype was seen repeatedly, ten times or more. The antigen is not known. Sequencing was performed on blood. This receptor was taken from a woman in her 30s in good health. The rearrangement links TRBV29-1 to TRBJ1-4; D may be TRBD1 (5 bases). The CDR3 DNA reads as TGCAGCGTGAGATGGGGGGACGGTGAAAAACTGTTTTTT. It encodes CSVRWGDGEKLFF.